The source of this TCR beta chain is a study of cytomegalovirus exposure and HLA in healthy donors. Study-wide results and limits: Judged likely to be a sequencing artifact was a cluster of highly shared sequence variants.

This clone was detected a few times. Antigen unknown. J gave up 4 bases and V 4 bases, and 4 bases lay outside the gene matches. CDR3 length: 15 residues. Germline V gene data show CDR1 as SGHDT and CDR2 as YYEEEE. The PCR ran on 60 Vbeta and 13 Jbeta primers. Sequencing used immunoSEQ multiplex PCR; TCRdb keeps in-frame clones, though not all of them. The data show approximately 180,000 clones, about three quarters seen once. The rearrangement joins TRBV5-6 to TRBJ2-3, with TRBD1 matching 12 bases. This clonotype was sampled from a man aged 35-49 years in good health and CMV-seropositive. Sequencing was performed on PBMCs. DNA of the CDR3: TGTGCCAGCAGCACGGGACAGGGGGCCTCAGATACGCAGTATTTT. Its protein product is CASSTGQGASDTQYF.